These 18 T cell receptor beta chains were sequenced from one sample in a study of blood T cell repertoires in COVID-19. Only in-frame clones appear in the TCRdb table, and some are missing; sequencing was by immunoSEQ multiplex PCR. The profile shows over 200,000 clones, about nine tenths of them singletons. Material: peripheral blood. The receptor set was obtained from a man between 50 and 59 years old with COVID-19, enrolled during active disease.

This clone appeared a single time. The chain recombines TRBV19 with TRBJ1-2; D is undetermined. The germline V gene encodes CDR1 LNHDA and CDR2 SQIVND (reference sequence). This CDR3 is built from 15 residues. Deletions cut 1 base from V and 1 base from J, with 10 bases between. CDR3 amino acids: CASSIGVRSNYGYTF. The DNA of the CDR3 is TGTGCCAGTAGTATAGGAGTAAGAAGTAACTATGGCTACACCTTC.

The chain uses TRBV27 and TRBJ2-7; D is ambiguous. CDR1 and CDR2 from the germline V gene are MNHEY and SMNVEV (reference sequence). CDR3 size: 15 residues. Trimming left V 0 bases short and J 0 bases short, with 9 bases between. The CDR3 protein is CASSLSTWSSYEQYF. For the CDR3, the DNA is TGTGCCAGCAGTTTATCGACCTGGAGCTCCTACGAGCAGTACTTC.

The V and J genes are TRBV27 and TRBJ2-3; no definite D call. The germline gives CDR1 MNHEY, CDR2 SMNVEV (reference sequence). CDR3 length: 17 amino acids. V gave up 6 bases and J gave up 2 bases, with 21 bases separating them. The CDR3 is CASSPLGLSRPTDTQYF. Here the CDR3 DNA reads TGTGCCAGCAGCCCCCTAGGTTTGAGTAGGCCCACAGATACGCAGTATTTT.

The rearrangement links TRBV5-6 to TRBJ1-1; 7 positions match TRBD1. The ends lost 4 bases at V and 1 base at J; junction bases unmatched: 4. CDR1 and CDR2 from the germline V gene are SGHDT and YYEEEE. The CDR3 covers 14 residues. CDR3 nucleotides: TGTGCCAGCAGCATCGGGACAGCGAACACTGAAGCTTTCTTT. Protein: CASSIGTANTEAFF.

The rearrangement uses TRBV27 and TRBJ1-1, with 9 bases matching TRBD1. The CDR3 is 13 amino acids. CDR1 is MNHEY and CDR2 is SMNVEV in the germline V gene (reference sequence). The V and J ends lost 7 bases and 9 bases, in that order; junction bases with no gene match: 9. The CDR3 loop reads CASIPPGTGQAFF. The CDR3 nucleotides are TGTGCCAGCATCCCCCCCGGGACAGGGCAAGCTTTCTTT.

This sequence joins TRBV24-1 and TRBJ2-2; possible D gene TRBD1, 5 bases. V was cut by 9 bases and J by 2 bases, with 15 bases left in between. CDR1 and CDR2 from the germline V gene are KGHDR and SFDVKD. There are 15 residues in the CDR3. The DNA for the CDR3 is TGTGCCACCTCTGCAGGACATCTCAACACCGGGGAGCTGTTTTTT. As protein: CATSAGHLNTGELFF.

This chain links TRBV5-1 with TRBJ2-7, with 9 bases that match TRBD2. V gave up 4 bases and J gave up 7 bases; unmatched junction bases: 6. The CDR3 runs 13 residues. The germline CDR1 and CDR2 sequences are SGHRS and YFSETQ. The DNA for the CDR3 is TGCGCCAGCAGCGCGGGGACTAGCTGGGAGCAGTACTTC. It yields the protein CASSAGTSWEQYF.

V usage is TRBV6-5 and J usage is TRBJ2-7; 8 nucleotides agree with TRBD1. Trimming removed 7 bases from V and 2 bases from J; junction bases left unmatched: 7. The CDR3 sequence is 14 residues long. Germline V gene lookup returns CDR1 MNHEY and CDR2 SVGAGI. CDR3 loop: CASKLDRVTYEQYF. CDR3 nucleotide sequence: TGTGCCAGCAAGCTGGACAGGGTGACCTACGAGCAGTACTTC.

A word on this clone: One junction end does not reproduce the germline sequence, and a read error may be involved. The DNA for the CDR3 is TGTGCCAGCAGTTTATCGGAGGCCGACCGGCCGGGTTTC. It yields the protein CASSLSEADRPGF. The chain joins TRBV27 to TRBJ2-7, with D maybe TRBD2 (5 bases). The germline CDR1 and CDR2 sequences are MNHEY and SMNVEV (reference sequence). The CDR3 runs 13 residues.

The chain employs TRBV10-3 and TRBJ1-3; D might be TRBD1 (5 bases). This CDR3 comprises 13 residues. Trimming removed 7 bases from V and 8 bases from J, with 15 bases in between. Germline V gene lookup returns CDR1 ENHRY and CDR2 SYGVKD. CDR3 DNA: TGTGCCATCATTCCAGGGTCAATTGACACCATATATTTT. This gives the protein CAIIPGSIDTIYF.

This clone was seen only once. V usage is TRBV4-3 and J usage is TRBJ1-6; 9 nucleotides match TRBD1. CDR3 length: 16 residues. Germline CDR1 is LGHNA and CDR2 is YSLEER. Losses at the gene ends were 1 base for V and 10 bases for J; bases not matched to a gene: 8. The CDR3 region is CASSQGGQGRGSPLHF. The CDR3 DNA follows: TGCGCCAGCAGCCAAGGTGGACAGGGGAGGGGGTCACCCCTCCACTTT.

This clone was observed once. The chain joins TRBV2 to TRBJ1-5, with 8 bases aligning to TRBD1. With V trimmed by 6 bases and J by 1 base, 5 bases remained unmatched. The CDR3 contains 15 residues. Germline V gene data show CDR1 as SNHLY and CDR2 as FYNNEI. The CDR3 region has the DNA TGTGCCAGCAGCAAGGACAGGGCGAGCAATCAGCCCCAGCATTTT. Translation gives CASSKDRASNQPQHF.

V gene TRBV21-1 combines with J gene TRBJ1-2. TRBV21-1 is recorded as a pseudogene. The CDR3 loop spans 15 amino acids. CDR3 loop: CASSKGGLRAYGYTF. DNA for the CDR3: TGTGCCAGCAGCAAAGGCGGTCTGCGGGCGTATGGCTACACCTTC.

A single count supports this clone. The rearrangement links TRBV2 to TRBJ2-5; 7 nucleotides agree with TRBD2. V trimming: 1 base; J trimming: 4 bases; junction bases outside the gene matches: 18. CDR3 length: 19 residues. Per germline, CDR1 SNHLY and CDR2 FYNNEI. The CDR3 sequence: CASSEDSPRRLAVAETQYF. In nucleotides, the CDR3 is TGTGCCAGCAGTGAAGACTCTCCAAGAAGGCTAGCGGTAGCAGAGACCCAGTACTTC.

The J gene is TRBJ1-2, the V gene TRBV6-5; possible D gene TRBD1, 6 bases. CDR1 and CDR2 from the germline V gene are MNHEY and SVGAGI. The V end lost 6 bases, the J end lost 3 bases, and 14 bases lay between the germline ends. This CDR3 contains 14 residues. This CDR3 is CASRDTNRDYGYTF. Here the CDR3 DNA reads TGTGCCAGCAGAGACACCAACAGGGACTATGGCTACACCTTC.

With respect to this clone: This sample includes further DNA sequences coding for the same CDR3. The rearrangement uses TRBV12-3 or TRBV12-4 and TRBJ1-5; 8 positions match TRBD1. The V segment lost 6 bases and the J segment 4 bases; nucleotides outside the gene matches: 2. The CDR3 is made up of 13 amino acids. DNA for the CDR3: TGTGCCAGCAGGACAGGGGTGAATCAGCCCCAGCATTTT. Its translation: CASRTGVNQPQHF.

The chain couples TRBV10-3 to TRBJ1-2; no clear D. The CDR3 consists of 12 residues. Between the trimmed V and J ends, which lost 3 bases and 4 bases, there was a span of 6 bases. From germline, CDR1 is ENHRY and CDR2 SYGVKD. The DNA of the CDR3 is TGTGCCATCAGTGATCAATTCTATGGCTACACCTTC. It is translated as CAISDQFYGYTF.

V usage is TRBV3-1 (or the pseudogene TRBV3-2) and J usage is TRBJ2-1; TRBD2 matches 11 bases. The length of the CDR3 is 17 residues. The germline V gene has CDR1 LGHDT and CDR2 YNNKEL (reference sequence). V shed 0 bases, J shed 6 bases, and the junction held 7 bases outside the gene matches. The DNA for the CDR3 is TGTGCCAGCAGCCAAGATAAGTTTAGCGGGAGGGCCAATGAGCAGTTCTTC. Its protein product is CASSQDKFSGRANEQFF.